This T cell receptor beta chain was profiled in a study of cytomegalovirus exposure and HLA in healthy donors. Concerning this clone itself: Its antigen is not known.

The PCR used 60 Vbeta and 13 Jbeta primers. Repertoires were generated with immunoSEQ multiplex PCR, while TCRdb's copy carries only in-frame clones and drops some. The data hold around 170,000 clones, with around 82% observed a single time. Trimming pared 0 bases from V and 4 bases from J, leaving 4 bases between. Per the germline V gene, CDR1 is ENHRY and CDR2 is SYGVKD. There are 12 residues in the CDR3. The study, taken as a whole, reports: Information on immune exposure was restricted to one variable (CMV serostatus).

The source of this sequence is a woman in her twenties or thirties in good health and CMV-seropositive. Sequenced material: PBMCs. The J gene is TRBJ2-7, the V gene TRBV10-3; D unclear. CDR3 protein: CAISESVYEQYF. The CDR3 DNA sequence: TGTGCCATCAGTGAGTCCGTTTACGAGCAGTACTTC.